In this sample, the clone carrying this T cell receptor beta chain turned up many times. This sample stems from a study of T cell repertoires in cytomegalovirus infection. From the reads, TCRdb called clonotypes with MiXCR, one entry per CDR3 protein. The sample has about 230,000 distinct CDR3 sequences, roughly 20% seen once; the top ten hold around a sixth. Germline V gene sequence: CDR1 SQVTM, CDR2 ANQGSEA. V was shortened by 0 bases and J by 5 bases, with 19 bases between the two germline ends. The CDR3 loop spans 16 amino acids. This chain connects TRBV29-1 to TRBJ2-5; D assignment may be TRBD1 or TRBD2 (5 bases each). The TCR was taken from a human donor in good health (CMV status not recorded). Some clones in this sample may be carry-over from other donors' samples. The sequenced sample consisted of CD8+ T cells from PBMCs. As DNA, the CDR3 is TGCAGCGTTGAAGATCCCCAGGGAGAAGTTTGGGAGACCCAGTACTTC. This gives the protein CSVEDPQGEVWETQYF.